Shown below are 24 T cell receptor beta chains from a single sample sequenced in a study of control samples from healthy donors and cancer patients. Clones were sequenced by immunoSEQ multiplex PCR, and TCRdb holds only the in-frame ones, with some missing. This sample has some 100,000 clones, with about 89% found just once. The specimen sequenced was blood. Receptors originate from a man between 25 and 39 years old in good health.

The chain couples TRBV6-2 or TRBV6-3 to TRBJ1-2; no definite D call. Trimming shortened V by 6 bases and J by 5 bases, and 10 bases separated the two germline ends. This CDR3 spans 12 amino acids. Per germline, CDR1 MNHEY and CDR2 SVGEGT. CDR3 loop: CASSPVPYGYTF. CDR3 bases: TGTGCCAGCAGCCCCGTCCCGTATGGCTACACCTTC.

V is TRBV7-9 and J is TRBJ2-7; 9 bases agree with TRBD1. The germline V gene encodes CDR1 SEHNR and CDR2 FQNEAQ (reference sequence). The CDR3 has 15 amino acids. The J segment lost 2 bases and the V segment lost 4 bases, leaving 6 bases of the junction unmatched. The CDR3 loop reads CASSSTGGLAYEQYF. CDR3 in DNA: TGTGCCAGCAGCTCTACAGGGGGCCTCGCCTACGAGCAGTACTTC. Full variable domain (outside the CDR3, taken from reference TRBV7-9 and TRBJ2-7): DTGVSQNPRHKITKRGQNVTFRCDPISEHNRLYWYRQTLGQGPEFLTYFQNEAQLEKSRLLSDRFSAERPKGSFSTLEIQRTEQGDSAMYLCASSSTGGLAYEQYFGPGTRLTVT.

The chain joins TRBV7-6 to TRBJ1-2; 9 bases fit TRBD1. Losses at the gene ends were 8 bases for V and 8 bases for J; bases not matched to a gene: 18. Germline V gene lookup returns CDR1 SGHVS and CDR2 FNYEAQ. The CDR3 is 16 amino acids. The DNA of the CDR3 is TGTGCCAGCTCCCGGGAGACAGGGGGAAATCTTAGGGGCTACACCTTC. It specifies CASSRETGGNLRGYTF.

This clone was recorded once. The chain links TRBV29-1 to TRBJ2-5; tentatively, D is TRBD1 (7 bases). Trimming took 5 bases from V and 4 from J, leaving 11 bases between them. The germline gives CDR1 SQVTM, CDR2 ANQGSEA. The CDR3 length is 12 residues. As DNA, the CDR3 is TGCAGCGTTAGACAGGGAGGAGAGACCCAGTACTTC. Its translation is CSVRQGGETQYF.

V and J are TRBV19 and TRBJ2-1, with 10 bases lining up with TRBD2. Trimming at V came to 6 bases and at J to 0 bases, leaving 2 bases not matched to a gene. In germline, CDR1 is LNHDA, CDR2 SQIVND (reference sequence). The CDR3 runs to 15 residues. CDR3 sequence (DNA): TGTGCCAGTAGACTAGCGGGGAGCTCCTACAATGAGCAGTTCTTC. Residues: CASRLAGSSYNEQFF.

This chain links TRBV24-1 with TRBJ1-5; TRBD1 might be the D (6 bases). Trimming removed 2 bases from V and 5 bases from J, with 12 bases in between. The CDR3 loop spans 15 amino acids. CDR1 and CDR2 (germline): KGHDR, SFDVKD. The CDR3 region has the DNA TGTGCCACCAGTGATTCCCGCTCAGGGGATCAGCCCCAGCATTTT. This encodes CATSDSRSGDQPQHF.

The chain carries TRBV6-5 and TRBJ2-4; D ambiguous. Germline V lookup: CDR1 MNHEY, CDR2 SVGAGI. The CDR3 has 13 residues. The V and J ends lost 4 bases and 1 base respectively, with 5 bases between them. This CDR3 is CASSSGAKNIQYF. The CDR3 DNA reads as TGTGCCAGCAGTTCCGGGGCCAAAAACATTCAGTACTTC.

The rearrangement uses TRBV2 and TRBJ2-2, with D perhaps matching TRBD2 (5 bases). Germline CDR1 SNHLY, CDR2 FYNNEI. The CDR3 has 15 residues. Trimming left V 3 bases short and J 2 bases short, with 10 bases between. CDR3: CASSERALNTGELFF. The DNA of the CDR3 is TGTGCCAGCAGTGAGCGGGCCCTAAACACCGGGGAGCTGTTTTTT.

The CDR3 DNA is TGTGCCAGCAGCTTAGGGACAGGGGGACAAGAGACCCAGTACTTC. This encodes CASSLGTGGQETQYF. This chain uses TRBV28 with TRBJ2-5, with 11 positions matching TRBD1. J lost 2 bases, V lost 6 bases, and 5 bases had no gene match. The CDR3 has 15 amino acids. Germline lookup yields CDR1 MDHEN and CDR2 SYDVKM.

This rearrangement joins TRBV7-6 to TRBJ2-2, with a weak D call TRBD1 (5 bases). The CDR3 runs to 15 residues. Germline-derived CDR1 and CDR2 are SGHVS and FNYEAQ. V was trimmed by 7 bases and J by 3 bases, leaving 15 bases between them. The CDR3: CASTAGVGDTGELFF. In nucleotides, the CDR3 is TGTGCCAGCACCGCTGGGGTAGGGGACACCGGGGAGCTGTTTTTT. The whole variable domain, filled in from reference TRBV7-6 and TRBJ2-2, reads GAGVSQSPRYKVTKRGQDVALRCDPISGHVSLYWYRQALGQGPEFLTYFNYEAQQDKSGLPNDRFSAERPEGSISTLTIQRTEQRDSAMYRCASTAGVGDTGELFFGEGSRLTVL.

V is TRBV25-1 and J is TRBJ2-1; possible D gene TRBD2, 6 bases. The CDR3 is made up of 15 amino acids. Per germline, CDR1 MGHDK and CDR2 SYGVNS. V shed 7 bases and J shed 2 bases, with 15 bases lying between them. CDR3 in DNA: TGTGCCAGCACCGCCACTAGCAGCACCTACAATGAGCAGTTCTTC. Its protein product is CASTATSSTYNEQFF.

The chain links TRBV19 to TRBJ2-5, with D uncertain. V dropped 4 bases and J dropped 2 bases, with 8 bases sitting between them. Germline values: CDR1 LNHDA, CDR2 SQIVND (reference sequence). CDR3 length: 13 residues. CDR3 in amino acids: CASSTEFQETQYF. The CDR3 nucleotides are TGTGCCAGTAGTACTGAATTTCAAGAGACCCAGTACTTC.

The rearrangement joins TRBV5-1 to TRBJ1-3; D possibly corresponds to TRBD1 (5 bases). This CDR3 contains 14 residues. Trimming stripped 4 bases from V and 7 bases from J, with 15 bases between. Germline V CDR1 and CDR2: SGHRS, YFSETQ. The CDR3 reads CASSLDQGFNTIYF. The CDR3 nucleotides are TGCGCCAGCAGCCTCGACCAGGGTTTCAACACCATATATTTT.

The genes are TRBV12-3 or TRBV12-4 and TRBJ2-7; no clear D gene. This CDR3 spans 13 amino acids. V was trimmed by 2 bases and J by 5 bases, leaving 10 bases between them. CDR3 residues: CASSLRIADEQYF. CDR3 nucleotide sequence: TGTGCCAGCAGTTTACGGATAGCCGACGAGCAGTACTTC.

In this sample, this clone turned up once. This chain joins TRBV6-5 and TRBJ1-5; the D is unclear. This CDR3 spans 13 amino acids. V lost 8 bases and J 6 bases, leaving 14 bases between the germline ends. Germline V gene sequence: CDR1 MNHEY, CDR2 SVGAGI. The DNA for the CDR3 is TGTGCCAGCTCCGGGGAGATTGGTCAGCCCCAGCATTTT. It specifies CASSGEIGQPQHF.

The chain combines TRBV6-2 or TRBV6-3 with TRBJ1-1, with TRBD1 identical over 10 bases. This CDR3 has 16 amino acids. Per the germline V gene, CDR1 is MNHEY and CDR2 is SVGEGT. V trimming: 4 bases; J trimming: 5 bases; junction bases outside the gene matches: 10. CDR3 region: CASSSGTGEWATEAFF. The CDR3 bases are TGTGCCAGCAGTTCCGGGACAGGGGAGTGGGCTACTGAAGCTTTCTTT.

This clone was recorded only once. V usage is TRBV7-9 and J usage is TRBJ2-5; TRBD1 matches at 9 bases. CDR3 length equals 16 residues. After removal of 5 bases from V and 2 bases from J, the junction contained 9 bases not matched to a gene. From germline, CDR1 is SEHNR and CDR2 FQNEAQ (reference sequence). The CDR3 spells CASSEGQGWRQETQYF. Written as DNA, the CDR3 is TGTGCCAGCAGCGAGGGACAGGGCTGGCGGCAAGAGACCCAGTACTTC.

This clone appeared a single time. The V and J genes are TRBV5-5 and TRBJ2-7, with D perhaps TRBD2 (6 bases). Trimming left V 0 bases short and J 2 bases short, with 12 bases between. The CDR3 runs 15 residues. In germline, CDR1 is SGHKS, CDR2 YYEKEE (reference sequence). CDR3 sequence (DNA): TGTGCCAGCAGCTTGGGGGCGGGGTCCACCTACGAGCAGTACGTC. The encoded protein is CASSLGAGSTYEQYV.

The CDR3 loop reads CASSWGGTGNEQFF. CDR3 nucleotide sequence: TGCGCCAGCAGCTGGGGGGGCACGGGCAATGAGCAGTTCTTC. The chain uses TRBV4-1 and TRBJ2-1, with D perhaps matching TRBD2 (7 bases). Germline assignment: CDR1 MGHRA and CDR2 YSYEKL. With 5 bases removed from V and 6 bases from J, the gap between germline ends came to 14 bases. This CDR3 has 14 amino acids.

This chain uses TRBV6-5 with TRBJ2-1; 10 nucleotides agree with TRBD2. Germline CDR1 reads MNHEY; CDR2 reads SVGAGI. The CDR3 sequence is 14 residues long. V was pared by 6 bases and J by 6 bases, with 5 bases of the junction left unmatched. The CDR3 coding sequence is TGTGCCAGCAGCCGTGGACTAGCGGTCAATGAGCAGTTCTTC. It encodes CASSRGLAVNEQFF.

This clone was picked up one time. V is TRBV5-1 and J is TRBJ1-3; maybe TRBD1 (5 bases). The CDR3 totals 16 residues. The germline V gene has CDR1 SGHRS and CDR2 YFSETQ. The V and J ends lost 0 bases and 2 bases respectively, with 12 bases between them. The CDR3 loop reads CASSLAPGEPGNTIYF. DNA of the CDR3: TGCGCCAGCAGCTTGGCCCCGGGGGAACCTGGAAACACCATATATTTT.

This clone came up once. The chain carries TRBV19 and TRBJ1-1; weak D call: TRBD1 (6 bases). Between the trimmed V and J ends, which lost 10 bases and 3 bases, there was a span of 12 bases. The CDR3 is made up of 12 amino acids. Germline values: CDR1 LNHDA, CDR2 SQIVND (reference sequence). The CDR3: CATKGGYTEAFF. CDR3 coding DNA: TGTGCCACCAAGGGGGGCTACACTGAAGCTTTCTTT.

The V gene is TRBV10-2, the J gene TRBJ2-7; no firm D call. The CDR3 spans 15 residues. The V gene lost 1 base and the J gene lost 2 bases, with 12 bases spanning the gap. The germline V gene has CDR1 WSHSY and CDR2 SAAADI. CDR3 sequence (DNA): TGCGCCAGCAGTGAGTTTGGGCCTTCCCCCTACGAGCAGTACGTC. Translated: CASSEFGPSPYEQYV.

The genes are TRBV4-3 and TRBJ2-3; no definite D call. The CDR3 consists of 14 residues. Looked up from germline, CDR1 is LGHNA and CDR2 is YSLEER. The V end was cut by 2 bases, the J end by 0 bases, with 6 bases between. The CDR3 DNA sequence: TGCGCCAGCAGCCAATACAGAAGCACAGATACGCAGTATTTT. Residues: CASSQYRSTDTQYF.